This T cell receptor (beta chain) is from a study of cytomegalovirus exposure and HLA in healthy donors. Overall study results and limits: Most TCR sequences showed up rarely, but some public TCRs showed up in many donors.

Concerning this clone: The antigen remains undetermined.

The data were produced by immunoSEQ multiplex PCR, yet TCRdb's version contains in-frame clones alone and is incomplete. Counted here are 170,000 or so clones, around 81% occurring once; the ten biggest clones make up 2.8%. V dropped 2 bases and J dropped 9; count of bases not matched to a gene: 12. The CDR3 has 16 amino acids. Germline V lookup: CDR1 SGHVS, CDR2 FQNEAQ. The chain uses TRBV7-8 and TRBJ1-1; 10 bases line up with TRBD1. Sequenced sample: PBMCs. The origin of this receptor is a woman aged 18-29 years in good health and CMV-seropositive. The DNA of the CDR3 is TGTGCCAGCAGCTTATCGACAGGGGGCGGGGGCACGAAAGCTTTCTTT. Its translation: CASSLSTGGGGTKAFF.